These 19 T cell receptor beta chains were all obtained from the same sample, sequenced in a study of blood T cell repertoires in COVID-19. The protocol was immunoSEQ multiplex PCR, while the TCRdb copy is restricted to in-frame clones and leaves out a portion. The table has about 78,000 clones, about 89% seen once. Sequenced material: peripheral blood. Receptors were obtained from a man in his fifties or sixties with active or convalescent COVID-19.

The CDR3 bases are TGTGCCAGCAGAGGGAGGGGGAGGGAGCAGTACGTC. Its protein product is CASRGRGREQYV. The J gene is TRBJ2-7, the V gene TRBV28; possible D gene TRBD2, 7 bases. CDR3 length equals 12 residues. The V end lost 6 bases, the J end lost 7 bases, and 13 bases lay between the germline ends. Germline-derived CDR1 and CDR2 are MDHEN and SYDVKM.

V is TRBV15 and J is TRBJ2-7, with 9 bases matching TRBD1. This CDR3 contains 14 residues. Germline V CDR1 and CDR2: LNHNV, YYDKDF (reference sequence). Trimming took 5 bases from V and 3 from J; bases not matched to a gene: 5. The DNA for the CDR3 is TGTGCCACCAGCGTGGGACAGGGAGGCTACGAGCAGTACTTC. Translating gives CATSVGQGGYEQYF.

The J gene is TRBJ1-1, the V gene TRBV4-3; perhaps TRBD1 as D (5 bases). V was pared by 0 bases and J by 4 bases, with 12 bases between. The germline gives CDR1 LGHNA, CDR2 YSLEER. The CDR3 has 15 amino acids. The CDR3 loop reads CASSQDQGSGTEAFF. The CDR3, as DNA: TGCGCCAGCAGCCAAGATCAGGGCTCGGGCACTGAAGCTTTCTTT.

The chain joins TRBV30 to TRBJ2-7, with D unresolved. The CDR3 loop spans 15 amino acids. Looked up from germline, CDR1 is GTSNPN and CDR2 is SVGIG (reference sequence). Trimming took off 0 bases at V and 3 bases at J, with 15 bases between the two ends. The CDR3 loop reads CAWSVRYTAGYEQYF. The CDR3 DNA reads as TGTGCCTGGAGTGTACGATACACGGCAGGCTACGAGCAGTACTTC.

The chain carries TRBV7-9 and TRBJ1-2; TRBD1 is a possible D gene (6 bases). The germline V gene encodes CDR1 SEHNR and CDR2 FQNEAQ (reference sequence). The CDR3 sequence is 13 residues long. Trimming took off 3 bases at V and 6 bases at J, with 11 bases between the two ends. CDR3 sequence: CASSLANRDGYTF. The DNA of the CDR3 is TGTGCCAGCAGCTTGGCTAACAGGGATGGCTACACCTTC.

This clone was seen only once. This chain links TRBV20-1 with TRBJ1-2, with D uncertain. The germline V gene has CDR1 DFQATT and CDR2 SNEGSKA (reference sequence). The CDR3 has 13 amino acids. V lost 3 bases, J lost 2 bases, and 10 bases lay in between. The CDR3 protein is CSASTDQNYGYTF. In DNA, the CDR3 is TGCAGTGCTAGTACAGACCAAAACTATGGCTACACCTTC.

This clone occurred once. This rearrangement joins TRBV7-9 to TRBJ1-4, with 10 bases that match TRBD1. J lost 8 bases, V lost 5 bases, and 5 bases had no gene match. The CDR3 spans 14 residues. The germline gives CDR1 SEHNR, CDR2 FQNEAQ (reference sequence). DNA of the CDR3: TGTGCCAGCAGCAGCGGGACAGGGGACGAAAAACTGTTTTTT. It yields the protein CASSSGTGDEKLFF.

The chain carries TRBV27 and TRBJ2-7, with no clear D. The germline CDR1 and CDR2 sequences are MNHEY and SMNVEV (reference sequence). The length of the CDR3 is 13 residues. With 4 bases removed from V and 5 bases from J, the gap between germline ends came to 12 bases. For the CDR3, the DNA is TGTGCCAGCAGTTCCCAGGAAAAGAACGAGCAGTACTTC. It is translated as CASSSQEKNEQYF.

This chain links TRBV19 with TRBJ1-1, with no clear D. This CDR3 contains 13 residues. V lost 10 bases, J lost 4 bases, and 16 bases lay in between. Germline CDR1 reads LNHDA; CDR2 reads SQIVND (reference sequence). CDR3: CATSTGESTEAFF. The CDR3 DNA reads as TGTGCCACTTCCACTGGGGAGAGCACTGAAGCTTTCTTT.

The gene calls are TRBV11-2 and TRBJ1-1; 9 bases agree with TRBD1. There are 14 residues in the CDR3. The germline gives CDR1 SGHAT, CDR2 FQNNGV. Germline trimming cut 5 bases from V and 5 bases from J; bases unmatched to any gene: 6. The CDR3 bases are TGTGCCAGCAGCCAAGGGACAGGGAAAACTGAAGCTTTCTTT. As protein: CASSQGTGKTEAFF.

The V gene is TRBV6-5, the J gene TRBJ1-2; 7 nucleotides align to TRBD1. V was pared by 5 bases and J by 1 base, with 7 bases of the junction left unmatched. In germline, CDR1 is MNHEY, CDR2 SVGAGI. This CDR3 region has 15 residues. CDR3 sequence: CASSNSGQFNYGYTF. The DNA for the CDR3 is TGTGCCAGCAGTAATTCGGGACAGTTTAACTATGGCTACACCTTC.

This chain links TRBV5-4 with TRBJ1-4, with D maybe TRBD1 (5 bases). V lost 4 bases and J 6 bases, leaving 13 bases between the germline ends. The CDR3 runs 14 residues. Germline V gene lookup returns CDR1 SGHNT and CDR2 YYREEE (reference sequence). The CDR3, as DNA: TGTGCCAGCAGCCCTGACAGTAAACATGAAAAACTGTTTTTT. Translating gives CASSPDSKHEKLFF.

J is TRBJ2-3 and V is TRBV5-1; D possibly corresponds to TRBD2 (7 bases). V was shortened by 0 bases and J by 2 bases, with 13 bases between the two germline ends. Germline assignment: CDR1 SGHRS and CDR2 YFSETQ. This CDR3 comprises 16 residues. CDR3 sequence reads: CASSLGVGGHTDTQYF. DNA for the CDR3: TGCGCCAGCAGCTTGGGAGTGGGGGGGCACACAGATACGCAGTATTTT.

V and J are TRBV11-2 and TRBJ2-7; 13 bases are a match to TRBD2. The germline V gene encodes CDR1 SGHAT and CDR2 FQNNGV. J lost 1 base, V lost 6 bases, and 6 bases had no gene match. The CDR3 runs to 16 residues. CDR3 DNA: TGTGCCAGCAGTCTAGGGACTAGCGGGATGTCCTACGAGCAGTACTTC. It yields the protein CASSLGTSGMSYEQYF. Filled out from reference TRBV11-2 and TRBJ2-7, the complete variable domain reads EAGVAQSPRYKIIEKRQSVAFWCNPISGHATLYWYQQILGQGPKLLIQFQNNGVVDDSQLPKDRFSAERLKGVDSTLKIQPAKLEDSAVYLCASSLGTSGMSYEQYFGPGTRLTVT.

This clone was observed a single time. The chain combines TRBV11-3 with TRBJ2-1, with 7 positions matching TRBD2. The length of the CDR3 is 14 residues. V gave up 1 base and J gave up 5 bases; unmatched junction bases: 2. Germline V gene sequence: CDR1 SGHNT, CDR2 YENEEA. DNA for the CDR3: TGTGCCAGCAGCTTAGGGGCGGGGGACAATGAGCAGTTCTTC. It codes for CASSLGAGDNEQFF.

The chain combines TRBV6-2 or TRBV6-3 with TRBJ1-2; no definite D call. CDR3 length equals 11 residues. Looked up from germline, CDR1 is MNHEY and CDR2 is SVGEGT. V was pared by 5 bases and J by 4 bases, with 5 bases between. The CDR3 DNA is TGTGCCAGCAGTCGTATCTATGGCTACACCTTC. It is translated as CASSRIYGYTF.

The CDR3, as DNA: TGCGCCAGCAGCCTGGGACAGGCAGCCAATGAGCAGTTCTTC. It encodes CASSLGQAANEQFF. The V gene is TRBV5-1, the J gene TRBJ2-1; 8 positions agree with TRBD1. The trim removed 4 bases at V and 6 bases at J, leaving 6 bases unmatched. The CDR3 consists of 14 residues. Germline CDR1 SGHRS, CDR2 YFSETQ.

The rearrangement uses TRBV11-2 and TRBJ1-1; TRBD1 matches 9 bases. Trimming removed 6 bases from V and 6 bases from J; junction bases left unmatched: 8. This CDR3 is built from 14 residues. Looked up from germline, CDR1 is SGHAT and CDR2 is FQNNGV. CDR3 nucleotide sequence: TGTGCCAGCAGTTTTGGACAGGGGTTACCTGAAGCTTTCTTT. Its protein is CASSFGQGLPEAFF.

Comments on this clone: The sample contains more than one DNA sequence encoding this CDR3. The CDR3 DNA sequence: TGTGCCAGCTCACCACAGGGGGACACTGAAGCTTTCTTT. Residues: CASSPQGDTEAFF. The chain recombines TRBV18 with TRBJ1-1; D may be TRBD1 (6 bases). This CDR3 comprises 13 residues. Germline V gene sequence: CDR1 KGHSH, CDR2 LQKENI. V lost 1 base, J lost 3 bases, and 6 bases lay in between.